The 19 T cell receptor beta chains below all came from one sample that was sequenced in a study of blood T cell repertoires in COVID-19. Produced via immunoSEQ multiplex PCR; TCRdb's table is partial and in-frame only. Of roughly 300,000 clones listed, roughly 90% are singletons. The sequencing input was PBMCs or T cells enriched from blood (not recorded which). The receptor source for this set is a woman in her twenties or thirties who had recovered from COVID-19.

A few counts support this clone. This sequence joins TRBV4-3 and TRBJ1-2; perhaps TRBD1 as D (5 bases). The V end lost 1 base, the J end lost 1 base, and 13 bases lay between the germline ends. The CDR3 spans 16 residues. The V gene's germline CDR1 is LGHNA and CDR2 YSLEER. The CDR3 region is CASSQGSTGDNYGYTF. CDR3 in DNA: TGCGCCAGCAGCCAAGGGTCAACAGGAGATAACTATGGCTACACCTTC.

The V and J genes are TRBV7-8 and TRBJ2-5; 7 positions match TRBD2. This CDR3 has 15 amino acids. The trim removed 5 bases at V and 5 bases at J, leaving 11 bases unmatched. In germline, CDR1 is SGHVS, CDR2 FQNEAQ. The chain's CDR3 is CASSLGRGLGETQYF. Here the CDR3 DNA reads TGTGCCAGCAGCCTGGGGCGGGGGTTGGGGGAGACCCAGTACTTC.

The chain has TRBV7-9 and TRBJ2-7, with TRBD2 as a possible D gene (5 bases). V lost 5 bases and J lost 3, with 14 bases in between. The CDR3 spans 14 residues. Germline CDR1 is SEHNR and CDR2 is FQNEAQ (reference sequence). In nucleotides, the CDR3 is TGTGCCAGCAGCCTACCGGGATATCGCTACGAGCAGTACTTC. Amino acid sequence: CASSLPGYRYEQYF.

V and J are TRBV3-1 (or the pseudogene TRBV3-2) and TRBJ2-5; D is unresolved. Trimming cost V 1 base and J 4 bases, with 13 bases left between them. This CDR3 has 15 amino acids. Germline-derived CDR1 and CDR2 are LGHDT and YNNKEL (reference sequence). Written as DNA, the CDR3 is TGTGCCAGCAGCCAAGTGTTAGTGTGTGTAGAGACCCAGTACTTC. Translation: CASSQVLVCVETQYF.

V gene TRBV30 combines with J gene TRBJ2-7; possibly TRBD1 for D (6 bases). The CDR3 runs 11 residues. Looked up from germline, CDR1 is GTSNPN and CDR2 is SVGIG (reference sequence). Deletions cut 3 bases from V and 5 bases from J, with 8 bases between. The CDR3 region has the DNA TGTGCCTGGAGAAGGGGGAACGAGCAGTACTTC. Translated: CAWRRGNEQYF.

The chain has TRBV15 and TRBJ2-3; 7 nucleotides agree with TRBD1. CDR1 and CDR2 from the germline V gene are LNHNV and YYDKDF (reference sequence). After removal of 5 bases from V and 0 bases from J, the junction contained 5 bases not matched to a gene. The CDR3 has 15 residues. The CDR3 region is CATSGPGQSTDTQYF. Here the CDR3 DNA reads TGTGCCACCAGCGGGCCGGGACAGAGCACAGATACGCAGTATTTT.

The genes are TRBV7-2 and TRBJ2-7; maybe TRBD1 (5 bases). V gave up 1 base and J gave up 0 bases, with 10 bases separating them. CDR1 is SGHTA, CDR2 FQGNSA, per germline. The CDR3 sequence is 15 residues long. The CDR3 sequence: CASSLGQSSSYEQYF. The CDR3 bases are TGTGCCAGCAGCTTAGGACAGTCGAGCTCCTACGAGCAGTACTTC. Looking up the rest from reference TRBV7-2 and TRBJ2-7 gives the full variable domain: GAGVSQSPSNKVTEKGKDVELRCDPISGHTALYWYRQSLGQGLEFLIYFQGNSAPDKSGLPSDRFSAERTGGSVSTLTIQRTQQEDSAVYLCASSLGQSSSYEQYFGPGTRLTVT.

The genes are TRBV29-1 and TRBJ1-2, with a possible D match to TRBD1 (5 bases). Trimming removed 7 bases at V and 2 bases at J, with 11 bases between. The CDR3 loop spans 12 amino acids. CDR1 is SQVTM and CDR2 is ANQGSEA in the germline V gene. The CDR3 protein is CSAGGFNYGYTF. In DNA, the CDR3 is TGCAGCGCTGGGGGGTTCAACTATGGCTACACCTTC.

V is TRBV7-9 and J is TRBJ1-2, with 7 bases lining up with TRBD1. V was pared by 0 bases and J by 8 bases, with 21 bases of the junction left unmatched. Looked up from germline, CDR1 is SEHNR and CDR2 is FQNEAQ (reference sequence). The CDR3 has 19 amino acids. The CDR3 region is CASSLATTGFGAGGQGYTF. The CDR3 nucleotides read TGTGCCAGCAGCTTAGCTACGACAGGGTTTGGTGCTGGTGGCCAAGGCTACACCTTC.

V usage is TRBV14 and J usage is TRBJ2-1, with D unresolved. The V end was cut by 2 bases, the J end by 0 bases, with 8 bases between. Germline values: CDR1 SGHDN, CDR2 FVKESK. The CDR3 has 15 residues. The CDR3 sequence is CASSQITVSYNEQFF. In DNA form, the CDR3 reads TGTGCCAGCAGCCAAATTACGGTCTCCTACAATGAGCAGTTCTTC.

The J gene is TRBJ2-6, the V gene TRBV5-1, with a tentative D call TRBD2 (5 bases). This CDR3 has 15 residues. The V end was cut by 6 bases, the J end by 0 bases, with 10 bases between. CDR1 and CDR2 (germline): SGHRS, YFSETQ. In DNA form, the CDR3 reads TGCGCCAGCATGACGAGGGTCTCTGGGGCCAACGTCCTGACTTTC. It is translated as CASMTRVSGANVLTF.

This chain connects TRBV5-1 to TRBJ2-7, with 7 bases matching TRBD1. Germline V CDR1 and CDR2: SGHRS, YFSETQ. The CDR3 contains 14 residues. J lost 3 bases, V lost 0 bases, and 3 bases had no gene match. In nucleotides, the CDR3 is TGCGCCAGCAGCTTGGTCTCAGGGGGCTACGAGCAGTACTTC. The encoded protein is CASSLVSGGYEQYF. Full variable domain (missing parts from reference TRBV5-1 and TRBJ2-7): KAGVTQTPRYLIKTRGQQVTLSCSPISGHRSVSWYQQTPGQGLQFLFEYFSETQRNKGNFPGRFSGRQFSNSRSEMNVSTLELGDSALYLCASSLVSGGYEQYFGPGTRLTVT.

The chain couples TRBV9 to TRBJ1-3; D is uncertain. Germline assignment: CDR1 SGDLS and CDR2 YYNGEE. CDR3 size: 12 residues. V lost 5 bases and J 7 bases, leaving 10 bases between the germline ends. This CDR3 reads CASRDFGNTIYF. The DNA of the CDR3 is TGTGCCAGCAGGGATTTCGGGAACACCATATATTTT.

This clone occurred once. This chain uses TRBV20-1 with TRBJ2-7; 11 nucleotides line up with TRBD1. V lost 3 bases to trimming and J lost 5 bases; unmatched junction nucleotides: 6. This CDR3 has 14 residues. In germline, CDR1 is DFQATT, CDR2 SNEGSKA (reference sequence). CDR3 amino acids: CSASPGTGGDEQYF. In DNA form, the CDR3 reads TGCAGTGCTAGTCCCGGGACAGGGGGTGACGAGCAGTACTTC.

This clone was observed a handful of times. This sequence joins TRBV27 and TRBJ2-3, with 10 nucleotides matching TRBD1. J was trimmed by 2 bases and V by 2 bases; bases with no gene match: 10. Germline V CDR1 and CDR2: MNHEY, SMNVEV (reference sequence). The CDR3 contains 18 residues. The chain's CDR3 is CASSLRPPGTGVTDTQYF. CDR3 bases: TGTGCCAGCAGTTTACGCCCCCCCGGGACAGGGGTCACAGATACGCAGTATTTT.

The chain has TRBV28 and TRBJ2-5, with D possibly matching TRBD1 (6 bases). CDR3 length equals 13 residues. V shed 8 bases and J shed 1 base, with 11 bases lying between them. Germline loops: CDR1 MDHEN, CDR2 SYDVKM. CDR3 region: CASSTGFQETQYF. CDR3 coding DNA: TGTGCCAGCTCGACAGGTTTCCAAGAGACCCAGTACTTC.

V and J are TRBV10-1 and TRBJ1-5, with a possible D match to TRBD1 (6 bases). Trimming took off 8 bases at V and 7 bases at J, with 18 bases between the two ends. This CDR3 spans 14 amino acids. In germline, CDR1 is WNHNN, CDR2 SYGVQD (reference sequence). As DNA, the CDR3 is TGCGCCAGCCTAGAGGGGGGGAAAGGGCAGCCCCAGCATTTT. Amino acids: CASLEGGKGQPQHF.

The V and J genes are TRBV24-1 and TRBJ2-2; TRBD1 agrees at 10 bases. The CDR3 has 15 amino acids. V trimming: 5 bases; J trimming: 3 bases; junction bases outside the gene matches: 2. The germline V gene encodes CDR1 KGHDR and CDR2 SFDVKD. The CDR3 protein is CATSVGQGDTGELFF. The CDR3 DNA reads TGTGCCACCAGTGTCGGACAGGGGGACACCGGGGAGCTGTTTTTT.

J is TRBJ1-5 and V is TRBV19, with D possibly TRBD1 on 6 matching bases. Germline assignment: CDR1 LNHDA and CDR2 SQIVND (reference sequence). The CDR3 sequence is 14 residues long. With 5 bases removed from V and 6 bases from J, the gap between germline ends came to 14 bases. DNA of the CDR3: TGTGCCAGTAGTCCTCAACAGGGATCTCAGCCCCAGCATTTT. It encodes CASSPQQGSQPQHF.